This TCR beta chain was captured by sequencing in a study of blood T cells in healthy people across ages. Across the whole study: Per two T cells, about one barcoded beta molecule was captured through template switching.

Total RNA was isolated from each sample in quantities of at least 6 micrograms. Germline V lookup: CDR1 MNHEY, CDR2 SVGEGT. CDR3 length equals 14 residues. Trimming stripped 8 bases from V and 4 bases from J, with 18 bases between. Combining a sample-barcoded 5' primer with a J-beta primer mix, a second PCR ran for roughly 6 to 12 cycles. Every single cDNA molecule received a tag from a template-switch adaptor with 12 random nucleotides. One entry per CDR3 protein results from TCRdb running MiXCR on the 5' RACE reads. Of about 640,000 distinct CDR3 sequences detected, around two fifths appear once; the ten largest clones hold around 30%. Overall study results and limits: Possibly confounding the expanded clonotype changes was the fact that donor CMV status was unknown.

Note on this clonotype: Its antigen is unidentified.

The V call is TRBV6-2 or TRBV6-3, the J call TRBJ2-7; D possibly uses TRBD1 or TRBD2 (5 bases each). The sequenced material came from blood. The source is a man older than 75 in good health. The CDR3 bases are TGTGCCAGCGGATTGGGACCAGGAGGTTACGAGCAGTACTTC. This codes for CASGLGPGGYEQYF.